Listed below are T cell receptor beta chains from one sample, sequenced in a study of cytomegalovirus exposure and HLA in healthy donors. Assay: immunoSEQ multiplex PCR; the TCRdb copy retains only in-frame clones and omits some. The sample contains fewer than 150,000 clones, roughly 80% of which appear only once. Sequenced sample: PBMCs. The source is a woman aged 45-60 years in good health and CMV-seronegative. The CDR3 runs from the conserved cysteine through the conserved F or W. D genes are given only for firm matches. A row's size may be missing; if present it is once, few, many or a size class.

J,D,V,size,CDR3,DNA
TRBJ1-2,-,TRBV6-1,-,CASSEQDRLSRGYTF,TGTGCCAGCAGTGAGCAGGACAGATTAAGTCGTGGCTACACCTTC
TRBJ2-7,-,TRBV7-9,-,CASSLGYTSSYEQYF,TGTGCCAGCAGCTTAGGGTACACTAGCTCCTACGAGCAGTACTTC
TRBJ2-7,-,TRBV27,-,CASSSFYGGPTYEQYF,TGTGCCAGCAGTTCCTTTTACGGGGGGCCGACCTACGAGCAGTACTTC
TRBJ1-6,-,TRBV13,-,CASSLGAHPLHF,TGTGCCAGCAGCTTAGGAGCCCACCCCCTCCACTTT
TRBJ2-1,TRBD2,TRBV7-3,-,CASSPQTGGGNEQFF,TGTGCCAGCAGCCCACAGACGGGGGGGGGCAATGAGCAGTTCTTC
TRBJ1-1,TRBD1,TRBV6-1,-,CASSSQTGGNTEAFF,TGTGCCAGCAGTTCCCAGACAGGGGGAAACACTGAAGCTTTCTTT
TRBJ2-7,TRBD1,TRBV4-1,-,CASSQLPGQGSSYEQYF,TGCGCCAGCAGCCAACTTCCGGGACAGGGGAGCTCCTACGAGCAGTACTTC
TRBJ2-1,TRBD2,TRBV7-9,once,CASSLLRGLDTYNEQFF,TGTGCCAGCAGCTTATTGAGAGGACTAGATACCTACAATGAGCAGTTCTTC
TRBJ2-3,TRBD1,TRBV18,-,CASSPSVPGTGGDTQYF,TGTGCCAGCTCACCGTCGGTGCCCGGGACAGGAGGAGATACGCAGTATTTT
TRBJ2-1,TRBD1,TRBV29-1,-,CSVDSGTGGRNEQFF,TGCAGCGTTGATTCCGGGACAGGGGGTCGCAATGAGCAGTTCTTC
TRBJ1-1,-,TRBV6-6,-,CASSRIMNTEAFF,TGTGCCAGCAGCAGGATCATGAACACTGAAGCTTTCTTT
TRBJ1-4,TRBD1,TRBV5-1,-,CASSLWTGGNEKLFF,TGCGCCAGCAGCTTGTGGACAGGGGGTAATGAAAAACTGTTTTTT
TRBJ2-7,-,TRBV28,-,CASPPNQQGGPFYEQYF,TGTGCCAGTCCACCGAACCAACAGGGCGGCCCCTTCTACGAGCAGTACTTC
TRBJ2-4,TRBD2,TRBV5-1,-,CASSGGAGGLLDIQYF,TGCGCCAGCAGCGGGGGAGCGGGGGGGCTTCTAGACATTCAGTACTTC
TRBJ2-7,TRBD1,TRBV13,once,CASSRTGTGLYEQYF,TGTGCCAGCAGCCGAACCGGGACAGGGCTTTACGAGCAGTACTTC
TRBJ1-1,TRBD1,TRBV5-6,-,CASSQTGVPEAFF,TGTGCCAGCAGCCAGACAGGGGTGCCTGAAGCTTTCTTT
TRBJ2-3,-,TRBV10-2,-,CASSESKGRGHTDTQYF,TGCGCCAGCAGTGAGTCGAAGGGGCGGGGGCACACAGATACGCAGTATTTT
TRBJ1-2,TRBD1,TRBV5-1,-,CASSLPGQAGGYTF,TGCGCCAGCAGCTTGCCCGGACAGGCGGGGGGCTACACCTTC
TRBJ2-1,-,TRBV28,-,CASRLGNEQFF,TGTGCCAGCAGACTAGGGAATGAGCAGTTCTTC
TRBJ2-2,TRBD2,TRBV7-2,-,CASSLASGGAYTGELFF,TGTGCCAGCAGCTTAGCTAGCGGGGGGGCGTACACCGGGGAGCTGTTTTTT
TRBJ2-5,-,TRBV7-9,-,CASSLGGAQETQYF,TGTGCCAGCAGCTTGGGGGGTGCCCAAGAGACCCAGTACTTC
TRBJ2-7,TRBD1,TRBV6-6,-,CASSRDRAPFTYEQYF,TGTGCCAGCAGTCGGGACAGGGCCCCTTTCACCTACGAGCAGTACTTC
TRBJ1-2,-,TRBV4-1,-,CASSQKFLTVRGGYTF,TGCGCCAGCAGCCAAAAGTTCCTGACAGTCCGAGGCGGCTACACCTTC
TRBJ2-5,TRBD1,TRBV25-1,-,CASSETGGEGETQYF,TGTGCCAGCAGTGAAACAGGGGGCGAGGGAGAGACCCAGTACTTC